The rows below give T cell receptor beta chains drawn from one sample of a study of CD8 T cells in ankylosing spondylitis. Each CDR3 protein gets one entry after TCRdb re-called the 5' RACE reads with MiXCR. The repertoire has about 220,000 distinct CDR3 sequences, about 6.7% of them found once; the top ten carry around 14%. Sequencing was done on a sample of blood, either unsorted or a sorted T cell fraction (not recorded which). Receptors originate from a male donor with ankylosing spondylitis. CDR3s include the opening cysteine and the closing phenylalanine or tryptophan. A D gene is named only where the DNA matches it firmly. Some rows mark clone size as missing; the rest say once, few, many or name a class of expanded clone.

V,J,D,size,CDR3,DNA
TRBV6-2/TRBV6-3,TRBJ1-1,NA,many,CASILRGAQTEAFF,TGTGCCAGCATCCTCCGAGGGGCTCAAACTGAAGCTTTCTTT
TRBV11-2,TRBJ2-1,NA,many,CASSLVWQGLLDEQFF,TGTGCCAGCAGCTTAGTATGGCAGGGACTCCTCGATGAGCAGTTCTTC
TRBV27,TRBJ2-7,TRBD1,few,CASRISGTGAEGEQYF,TGTGCCAGCAGGATTTCCGGGACAGGGGCGGAGGGGGAGCAGTACTTC
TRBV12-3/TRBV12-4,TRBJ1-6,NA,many,CASSSKINSPLHF,TGTGCCAGCAGTTCCAAGATTAATTCACCCCTCCACTTT
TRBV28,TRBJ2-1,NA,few,CASTPTYNEQFF,TGTGCCAGCACCCCTACGTACAATGAGCAGTTCTTC
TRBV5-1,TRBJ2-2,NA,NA,CASSFYGNTGELFF,TGCGCCAGCAGCTTTTATGGAAACACCGGGGAGCTGTTTTTT
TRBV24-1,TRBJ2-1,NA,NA,CATSVGSRDASFSYNEQFF,TGTGCCACCAGTGTGGGGAGTAGGGACGCCTCTTTTTCCTACAATGAGCAGTTCTTC
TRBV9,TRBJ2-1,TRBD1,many,CASSVADRGSYNEQFF,TGTGCCAGCAGCGTAGCGGACAGGGGTTCCTACAATGAGCAGTTCTTC
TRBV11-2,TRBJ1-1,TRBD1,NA,CASSFQTGLLNTEAFF,TGTGCCAGCAGCTTCCAGACAGGGTTACTGAACACTGAAGCTTTCTTT
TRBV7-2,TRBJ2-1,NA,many,CASSLPIRINEQFF,TGTGCCAGCAGCCTCCCCATTAGAATCAATGAGCAGTTCTTC
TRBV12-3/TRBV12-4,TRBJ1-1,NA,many,CASSLGGREAFF,TGTGCCAGCAGTTTAGGAGGGAGAGAAGCTTTCTTT
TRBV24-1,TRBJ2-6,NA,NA,CATSESLDGANVLTF,TGTGCCACCTCAGAGTCCCTGGATGGGGCCAACGTCCTGACTTTC
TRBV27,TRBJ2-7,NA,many,CASSLSFSLDYEQYF,TGTGCCAGCAGTTTATCTTTCAGTTTGGATTACGAGCAGTACTTC
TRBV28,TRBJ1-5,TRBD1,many,CASRLGDSYQPQHF,TGTGCCAGCAGATTGGGGGACAGCTATCAGCCCCAGCATTTT
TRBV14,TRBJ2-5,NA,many,CASSHRRGWETQYF,TGTGCCAGCAGCCATAGAAGGGGCTGGGAGACCCAGTACTTC
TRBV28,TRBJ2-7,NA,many,CASSFRDLSSYEQYF,TGTGCCAGCAGTTTTAGGGACTTAAGCTCCTACGAGCAGTACTTC
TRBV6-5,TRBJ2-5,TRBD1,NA,CASSYGTGGFQETQYF,TGTGCCAGCAGTTACGGGACAGGGGGCTTCCAAGAGACCCAGTACTTC
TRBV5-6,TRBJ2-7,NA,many,CASRGRSGSYEQYF,TGTGCCAGCAGAGGTCGGAGTGGCTCCTACGAGCAGTACTTC
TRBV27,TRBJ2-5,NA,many,CASSLRSAMETQYF,TGTGCCAGCAGTTTAAGGTCGGCGATGGAGACCCAGTACTTC
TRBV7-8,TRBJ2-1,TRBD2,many,CASSLETSGSYNEQFF,TGTGCCAGCAGCTTGGAGACTAGCGGCTCCTACAATGAGCAGTTCTTC
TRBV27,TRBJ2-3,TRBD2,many,CASSTGTSGRFGTDTQYF,TGTGCCAGCAGTACCGGGACTAGCGGGAGATTCGGCACAGATACGCAGTATTTT
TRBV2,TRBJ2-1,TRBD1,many,CASSESRDRGDWHEQFF,TGTGCCAGCAGTGAATCCCGGGACAGGGGGGACTGGCATGAGCAGTTCTTC
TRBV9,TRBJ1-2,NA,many,CASSVAGSNYGYTF,TGTGCCAGCAGCGTTGCGGGGTCCAACTATGGCTACACCTTC
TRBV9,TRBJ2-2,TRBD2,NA,CASSVVSGRFTGELFF,TGTGCCAGCAGCGTAGTTAGCGGGAGGTTTACAGGGGAGCTGTTTTTT
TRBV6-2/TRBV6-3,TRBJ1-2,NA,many,CASSQDSNYGYTF,TGTGCCAGCAGCCAGGACAGTAACTATGGCTACACCTTC